This T cell receptor (beta chain) was observed in a study of blood T cells in healthy people across ages. This clonotype was picked up many times. The germline V gene has CDR1 GTSNPN and CDR2 SVGIG (reference sequence). The V and J ends lost 7 bases and 10 bases, in that order; junction bases with no gene match: 12. This CDR3 is built from 12 residues. A sample-barcoded 5' primer and a J-beta primer mix were used in a second PCR of about 7 to 12 cycles. TCRdb re-called the 5' RACE reads through MiXCR, storing one row per CDR3 protein. The profile shows hundreds of thousands of distinct CDR3 sequences, approximately 30% of them singletons.

This chain uses TRBV30 with TRBJ1-2; 7 bases align to TRBD1. This TCR came from a woman older than 75 in good health. The sample comprised blood. The CDR3 nucleotides read TGTGCCTCAGCCCAAACACAGGGGACCTACACCTTC. Its translation is CASAQTQGTYTF.